This TCR beta chain is from a study of blood T cells in healthy people across ages. General study points: A strong correlation was seen between TCR beta diversity and naive T cell percentage. Per million T cells, the diversity of TCR beta decreased roughly linearly as age advanced. Higher diversity, along with more naive CD4+ cells, distinguished long-lived donors from aged donors.

It was with a sample-barcoded 5' primer and a J-beta primer mix that a second PCR of roughly 6 to 11 cycles was run. Each CDR3 protein is one row after TCRdb ran MiXCR on the 5' RACE reads. Of approximately 810,000 distinct CDR3 sequences listed, 29% are singletons. The sample holds one count of this clonotype. The antigen remains unidentified. One end of the junction fails to match germline, which may point to a read error. Each donor had about 10 milliliters of peripheral blood drawn. Per germline, CDR1 SGDLS and CDR2 YYNGEE. The CDR3 is 13 amino acids. The chain joins TRBV9 to TRBJ2-7, with D possibly TRBD1 on 5 matching bases. Sequences were obtained from blood. The receptor was derived from a woman older than 75 in good health. The CDR3 sequence: CASSTGDSSEQYF. The CDR3 nucleotides read TGTGCCAGCAGCACAGGCGACTCCTCCGAGCAGTACTTC.